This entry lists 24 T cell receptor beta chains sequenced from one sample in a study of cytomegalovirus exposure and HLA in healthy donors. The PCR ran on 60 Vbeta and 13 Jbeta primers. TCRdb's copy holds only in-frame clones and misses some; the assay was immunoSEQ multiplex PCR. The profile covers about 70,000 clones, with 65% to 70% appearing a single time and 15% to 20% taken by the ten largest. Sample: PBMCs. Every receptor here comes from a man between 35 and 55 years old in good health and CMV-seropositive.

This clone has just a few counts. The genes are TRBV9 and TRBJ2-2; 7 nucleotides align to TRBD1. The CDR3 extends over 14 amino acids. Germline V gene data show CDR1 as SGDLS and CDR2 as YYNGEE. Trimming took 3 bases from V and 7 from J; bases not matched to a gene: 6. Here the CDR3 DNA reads TGTGCCAGCAGCGAAGGGGGCCGGTACGGGGAGCTGTTTTTT. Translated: CASSEGGRYGELFF.

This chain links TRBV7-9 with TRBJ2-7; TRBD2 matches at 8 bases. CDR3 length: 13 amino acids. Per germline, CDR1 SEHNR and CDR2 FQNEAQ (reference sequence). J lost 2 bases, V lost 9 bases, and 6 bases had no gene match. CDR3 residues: CASGIAGTYEQYF. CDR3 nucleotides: TGTGCCAGTGGGATAGCGGGGACCTACGAGCAGTACTTC.

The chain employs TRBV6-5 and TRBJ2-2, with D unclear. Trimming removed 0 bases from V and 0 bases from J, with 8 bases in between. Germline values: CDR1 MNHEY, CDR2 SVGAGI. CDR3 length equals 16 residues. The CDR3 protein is CASSYSMGTNTGELFF. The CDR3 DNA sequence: TGTGCCAGCAGTTACTCTATGGGCACGAACACCGGGGAGCTGTTTTTT.

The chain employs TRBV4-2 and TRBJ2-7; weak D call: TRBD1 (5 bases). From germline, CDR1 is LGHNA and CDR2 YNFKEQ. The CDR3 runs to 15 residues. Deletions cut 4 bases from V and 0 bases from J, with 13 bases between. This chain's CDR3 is CASSPQGSLSYEQYF. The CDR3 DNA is TGTGCCAGCAGCCCTCAGGGTTCGCTCTCCTACGAGCAGTACTTC.

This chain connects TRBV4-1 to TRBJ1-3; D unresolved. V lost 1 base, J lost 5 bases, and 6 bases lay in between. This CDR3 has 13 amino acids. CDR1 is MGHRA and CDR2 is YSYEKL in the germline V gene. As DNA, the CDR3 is TGCGCCAGCAGCCAAGGTGACAGAAACACCATATATTTT. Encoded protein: CASSQGDRNTIYF.

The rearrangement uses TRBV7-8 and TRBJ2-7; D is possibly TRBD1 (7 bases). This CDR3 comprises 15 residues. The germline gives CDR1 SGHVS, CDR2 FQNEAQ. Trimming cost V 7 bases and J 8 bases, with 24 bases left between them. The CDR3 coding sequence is TGTGCCAGCACCCTCCAACCCAGGGGGGATAGAAAGCAGTACTTC. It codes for CASTLQPRGDRKQYF.

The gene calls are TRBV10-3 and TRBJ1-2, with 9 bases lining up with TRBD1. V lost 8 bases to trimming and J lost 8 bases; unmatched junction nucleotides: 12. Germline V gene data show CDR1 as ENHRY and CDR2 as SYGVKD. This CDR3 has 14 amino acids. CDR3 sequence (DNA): TGTGCCATCGGGGCGGACAGGGGCCCTTTCGGCTACACCTTC. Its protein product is CAIGADRGPFGYTF.

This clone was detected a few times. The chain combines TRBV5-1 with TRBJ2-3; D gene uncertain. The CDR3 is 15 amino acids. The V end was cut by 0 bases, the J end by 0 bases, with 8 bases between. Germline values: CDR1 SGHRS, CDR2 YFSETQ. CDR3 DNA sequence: TGCGCCAGCAGCTTGGACTGGAGAAGCACAGATACGCAGTATTTT. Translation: CASSLDWRSTDTQYF.

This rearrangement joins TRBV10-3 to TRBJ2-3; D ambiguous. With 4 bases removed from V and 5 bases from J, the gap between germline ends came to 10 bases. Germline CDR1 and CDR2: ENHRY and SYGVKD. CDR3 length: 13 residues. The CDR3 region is CAISGSSGDTQYF. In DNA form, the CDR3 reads TGTGCCATCAGTGGGTCTTCGGGAGATACGCAGTATTTT.

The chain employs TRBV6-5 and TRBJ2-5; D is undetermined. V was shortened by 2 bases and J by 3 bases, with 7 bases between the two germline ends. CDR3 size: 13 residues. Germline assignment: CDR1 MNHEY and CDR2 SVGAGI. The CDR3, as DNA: TGTGCCAGCAGTTACCTACAGAAAGAGACCCAGTACTTC. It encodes CASSYLQKETQYF.

The CDR3 reads CASSLFTGWGTEAFF. CDR3 nucleotides: TGTGCCAGCAGTTTATTTACAGGGTGGGGCACTGAAGCTTTCTTT. The rearrangement joins TRBV27 to TRBJ1-1; possibly TRBD1 for D (6 bases). The germline V gene encodes CDR1 MNHEY and CDR2 SMNVEV (reference sequence). The CDR3 totals 15 residues. V lost 1 base, J lost 4 bases, and 13 bases lay in between.

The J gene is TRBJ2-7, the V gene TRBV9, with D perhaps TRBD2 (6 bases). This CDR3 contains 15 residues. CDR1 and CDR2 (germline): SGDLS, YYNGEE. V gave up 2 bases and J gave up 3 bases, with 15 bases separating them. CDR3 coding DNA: TGTGCCAGCAGCGTTACCGGGACTCAAATCTACGAGCAGTACTTC. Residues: CASSVTGTQIYEQYF.

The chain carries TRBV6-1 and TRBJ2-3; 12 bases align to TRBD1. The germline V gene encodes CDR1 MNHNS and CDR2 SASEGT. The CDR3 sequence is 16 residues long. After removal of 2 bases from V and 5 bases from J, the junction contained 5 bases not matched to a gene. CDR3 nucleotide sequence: TGTGCCAGCAGTGAATGGGACAGGGGGCGCGAAGATACGCAGTATTTT. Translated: CASSEWDRGREDTQYF.

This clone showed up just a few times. The CDR3 DNA reads TGTGCCATCAGTCAGACTAGCGCGGGGGCAACAGATACGCAGTATTTT. Residues: CAISQTSAGATDTQYF. V is TRBV10-3 and J is TRBJ2-3; 8 nucleotides line up with TRBD2. The CDR3 is 16 amino acids. Germline CDR1 and CDR2: ENHRY and SYGVKD. Trimming took 5 bases from V and 3 from J; bases not matched to a gene: 10.

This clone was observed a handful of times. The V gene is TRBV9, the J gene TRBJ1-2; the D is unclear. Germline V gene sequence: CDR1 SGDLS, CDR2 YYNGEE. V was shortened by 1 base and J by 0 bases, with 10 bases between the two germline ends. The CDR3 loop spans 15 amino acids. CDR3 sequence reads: CASSVLGGTNYGYTF. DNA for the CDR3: TGTGCCAGCAGCGTACTAGGAGGGACTAACTATGGCTACACCTTC.

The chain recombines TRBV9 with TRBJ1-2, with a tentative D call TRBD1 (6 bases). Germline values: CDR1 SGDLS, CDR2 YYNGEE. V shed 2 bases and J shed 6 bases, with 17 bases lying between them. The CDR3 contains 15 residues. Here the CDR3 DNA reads TGTGCCAGCAGCGTCGGACAGCAACCCTCCAATGGCTACACCTTC. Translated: CASSVGQQPSNGYTF.

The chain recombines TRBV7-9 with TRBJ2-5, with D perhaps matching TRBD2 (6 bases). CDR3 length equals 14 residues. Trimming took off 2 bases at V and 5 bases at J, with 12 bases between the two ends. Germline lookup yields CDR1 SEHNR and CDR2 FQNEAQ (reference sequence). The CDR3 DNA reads TGTGCCAGCAGCTTATTTCCAGGGAGGGAGACCCAGTACTTC. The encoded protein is CASSLFPGRETQYF.

CDR3 region: CASSSGDNTGELFF. The CDR3 coding sequence is TGCGCCAGCAGTAGCGGGGACAACACCGGGGAGCTGTTTTTT. V usage is TRBV5-1 and J usage is TRBJ2-2, with 8 bases that match TRBD2. The length of the CDR3 is 14 residues. Trimming removed 5 bases from V and 2 bases from J; junction bases left unmatched: 2. Germline CDR1 and CDR2: SGHRS and YFSETQ.

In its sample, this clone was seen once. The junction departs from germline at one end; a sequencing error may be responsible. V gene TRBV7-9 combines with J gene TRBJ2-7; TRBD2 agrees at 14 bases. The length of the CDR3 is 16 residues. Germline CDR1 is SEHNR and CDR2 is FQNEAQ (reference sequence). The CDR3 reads CSSSPRLAGGGGEQYF. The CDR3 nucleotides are TGTTCCAGCAGCCCAAGACTAGCGGGAGGGGGCGGCGAGCAGTACTTC. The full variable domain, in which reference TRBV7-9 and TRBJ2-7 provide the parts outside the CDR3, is DTGVSQNPRHKITKRGQNVTFRCDPISEHNRLYWYRQTLGQGPEFLTYFQNEAQLEKSRLLSDRFSAERPKGSFSTLEIQRTEQGDSAMYLCSSSPRLAGGGGEQYFGPGTRLTVT.

The CDR3 region has the DNA TGTGCCATCAGTGAGTCTGGGACTAGCGGGGGGGCGCTGGATACGCAGTATTTT. Encoded protein: CAISESGTSGGALDTQYF. The chain recombines TRBV10-3 with TRBJ2-3; 16 nucleotides align to TRBD2. The junction had 6 bases not matched to a gene; V was cut back by 0 bases and J by 6 bases. This CDR3 has 18 amino acids. Germline loops: CDR1 ENHRY, CDR2 SYGVKD.

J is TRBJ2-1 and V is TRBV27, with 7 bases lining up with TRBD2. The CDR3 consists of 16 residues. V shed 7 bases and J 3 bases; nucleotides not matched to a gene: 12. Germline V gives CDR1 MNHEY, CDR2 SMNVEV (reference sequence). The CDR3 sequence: CASMTYRDYRYNEQFF. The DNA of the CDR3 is TGTGCCAGCATGACCTACCGGGACTACCGCTACAATGAGCAGTTCTTC.

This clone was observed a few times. The CDR3 protein is CASSRKLYEQYF. DNA for the CDR3: TGTGCCAGCAGCCGGAAACTATACGAGCAGTACTTC. This chain links TRBV5-6 with TRBJ2-7, with D unclear. Germline V gene lookup returns CDR1 SGHDT and CDR2 YYEEEE. This CDR3 comprises 12 residues. V gave up 4 bases and J gave up 4 bases, with 9 bases separating them.

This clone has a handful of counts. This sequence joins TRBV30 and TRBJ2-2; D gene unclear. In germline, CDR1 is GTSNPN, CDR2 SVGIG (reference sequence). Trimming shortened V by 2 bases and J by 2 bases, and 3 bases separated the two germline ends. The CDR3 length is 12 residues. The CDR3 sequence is CAWSSNTGELFF. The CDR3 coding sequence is TGTGCCTGGAGTTCTAACACCGGGGAGCTGTTTTTT.

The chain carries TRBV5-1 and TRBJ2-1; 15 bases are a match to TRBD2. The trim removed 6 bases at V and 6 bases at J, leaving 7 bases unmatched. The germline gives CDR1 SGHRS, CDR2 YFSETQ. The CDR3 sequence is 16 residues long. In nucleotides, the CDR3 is TGCGCCAGCACCCCGGGACTAGCGGGAGGAGCCAATGAGCAGTTCTTC. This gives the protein CASTPGLAGGANEQFF.